Below are 31 T cell receptor beta chains sequenced from a single sample in a study of shared T cell receptors in the human thymus. Sequencing was performed with immunoSEQ multiplex PCR; in TCRdb, only in-frame clones are kept and a portion is missing. The sample has more than 550,000 clones, 70% to 90% seen once; the top ten hold roughly 0.01%. Another study also made use of these data, one on human thymus T cells.

Sequences were obtained from thymocytes. The receptors shown here come from a girl less than two years old with a congenital heart defect.

This clone was recorded once. The chain is built from TRBV6-5 and TRBJ1-1, with a possible D match to TRBD1 (6 bases). Germline lookup yields CDR1 MNHEY and CDR2 SVGAGI. The CDR3 is 16 amino acids. Trimming pared 2 bases from V and 4 bases from J, leaving 17 bases between. Written as DNA, the CDR3 is TGTGCCAGCAGTTACGGGACAAGGGAACCCTTCACTGAAGCTTTCTTT. This sequence encodes CASSYGTREPFTEAFF.

The chain uses TRBV9 and TRBJ2-2, with D hard to call. The CDR3 sequence is 17 residues long. Germline V CDR1 and CDR2: SGDLS, YYNGEE. The V end was cut by 0 bases, the J end by 2 bases, with 14 bases between. CDR3 sequence: CASSVGPIPGNTGELFF. The CDR3 DNA sequence: TGTGCCAGCAGCGTAGGTCCTATTCCCGGTAACACCGGGGAGCTGTTTTTT.

This rearrangement joins TRBV10-3 to TRBJ2-4; 8 nucleotides align to TRBD1. The CDR3 extends over 14 amino acids. Looked up from germline, CDR1 is ENHRY and CDR2 is SYGVKD. V trimming: 6 bases; J trimming: 8 bases; junction bases outside the gene matches: 9. CDR3 DNA sequence: TGTGCCATCAGCCCCTACAGGGGGAATGACATTCAGTACTTC. Its translation is CAISPYRGNDIQYF.

V is TRBV10-3 and J is TRBJ1-1, with D uncertain. V was clipped by 8 bases and J by 2 bases, with 12 bases between them. The CDR3 runs 13 residues. CDR1 ENHRY and CDR2 SYGVKD come from the germline V gene. CDR3 sequence reads: CAILTQPNTEAFF. The CDR3 DNA reads TGTGCCATCCTGACTCAACCTAACACTGAAGCTTTCTTT.

The chain couples TRBV20-1 to TRBJ1-2; D gene unclear. Germline values: CDR1 DFQATT, CDR2 SNEGSKA (reference sequence). The CDR3 has 10 residues. V shed 2 bases and J shed 8 bases, with 6 bases lying between them. The CDR3 loop is CSARFLGYTF. The CDR3 nucleotides read TGCAGTGCTAGATTCTTAGGCTACACCTTC.

J is TRBJ1-1 and V is TRBV5-4, with TRBD1 matching 7 bases. Germline CDR1 SGHNT, CDR2 YYREEE (reference sequence). V dropped 5 bases and J dropped 0; count of bases not matched to a gene: 4. The CDR3 has 14 residues. The CDR3 DNA reads TGTGCCAGCAGTCCGACAGGGTTGAACACTGAAGCTTTCTTT. Residues: CASSPTGLNTEAFF.

V is TRBV5-1 and J is TRBJ2-3, with 8 bases that match TRBD1. The germline V gene encodes CDR1 SGHRS and CDR2 YFSETQ. The CDR3 runs 17 residues. V was pared by 0 bases and J by 0 bases, with 6 bases of the junction left unmatched. CDR3 in DNA: TGCGCCAGCAGCTTGGGAGGCAGGGGGCTAAGCACAGATACGCAGTATTTT. Its protein is CASSLGGRGLSTDTQYF.

This clone has only a few counts. The DNA for the CDR3 is TGTGCCAGCAGCGTAGAACAGGGCCGAATGAATTACAATGAGCAGTTCTTC. Translating gives CASSVEQGRMNYNEQFF. The chain has TRBV9 and TRBJ2-1; D is possibly TRBD1 (6 bases). The CDR3 is 17 residues long. Germline CDR1 and CDR2: SGDLS and YYNGEE. V gave up 0 bases and J gave up 4 bases, with 17 bases separating them.

This clone appeared a few times. The rearrangement links TRBV10-3 to TRBJ1-2, with TRBD1 matching 9 bases. This CDR3 is built from 18 residues. V lost 4 bases to trimming and J lost 0 bases; unmatched junction nucleotides: 12. The germline CDR1 and CDR2 sequences are ENHRY and SYGVKD. This CDR3 reads CAISGPWDREEPNYGYTF. In nucleotides, the CDR3 is TGTGCCATCAGTGGCCCGTGGGACAGGGAAGAACCTAACTATGGCTACACCTTC.

This chain links TRBV25-1 with TRBJ2-7; 7 bases map to TRBD2. The germline V gene has CDR1 MGHDK and CDR2 SYGVNS. This CDR3 spans 14 amino acids. The ends lost 3 bases at V and 4 bases at J; junction bases unmatched: 6. The CDR3 is CASSEGGARYEQYF. In nucleotides, the CDR3 is TGTGCCAGCAGTGAGGGAGGGGCGCGTTACGAGCAGTACTTC.

V is TRBV4-1 and J is TRBJ1-2; 10 bases are shared with TRBD1. The V and J ends lost 3 bases and 5 bases, in that order; junction bases with no gene match: 6. This CDR3 comprises 15 residues. Germline CDR1 is MGHRA and CDR2 is YSYEKL. CDR3 sequence reads: CASSQTGGSSYGYTF. The CDR3 bases are TGCGCCAGCAGCCAGACAGGGGGCAGTAGTTATGGCTACACCTTC.

This chain joins TRBV14 and TRBJ2-2; D is ambiguous. V dropped 1 base and J dropped 2 bases, with 17 bases sitting between them. Germline V gene data show CDR1 as SGHDN and CDR2 as FVKESK. This CDR3 is built from 18 residues. CDR3 bases: TGTGCCAGCAGCCAAGCGATAACCCACAGCCTTAACACCGGGGAGCTGTTTTTT. Encoded protein: CASSQAITHSLNTGELFF.

The chain is built from TRBV6-1 and TRBJ1-3; no clear D gene. Per the germline V gene, CDR1 is MNHNS and CDR2 is SASEGT. Trimming stripped 7 bases from V and 1 base from J, with 14 bases between. The CDR3 extends over 15 amino acids. Here the CDR3 DNA reads TGTGCCAGCAACGAACCGGCCAGGTCTGGAAACACCATATATTTT. Amino acid sequence: CASNEPARSGNTIYF.

V and J are TRBV7-3 and TRBJ2-4, with D tentatively TRBD2 (6 bases). The length of the CDR3 is 15 residues. Germline V gene data show CDR1 as SGHTA and CDR2 as FQGTGA. Trimming stripped 1 base from V and 9 bases from J, with 16 bases between. The DNA for the CDR3 is TGTGCCAGCAGCTTAAGTAGCGGCCCTGGGGGCATTCAGTACTTC. Amino acids: CASSLSSGPGGIQYF.

The V call is TRBV14, the J call TRBJ2-7; 11 bases are a match to TRBD1. The germline V gene has CDR1 SGHDN and CDR2 FVKESK. Trimming at V came to 0 bases and at J to 0 bases, leaving 10 bases not matched to a gene. The CDR3 is 19 amino acids. The CDR3 is CASSQDWGQGVNSSYEQYF. As DNA, the CDR3 is TGTGCCAGCAGCCAAGATTGGGGACAGGGGGTCAACAGCTCCTACGAGCAGTACTTC.

The chain links TRBV27 to TRBJ2-7, with 10 bases matching TRBD1. The CDR3 runs 18 residues. Germline CDR1 MNHEY, CDR2 SMNVEV (reference sequence). V dropped 4 bases and J dropped 5; count of bases not matched to a gene: 17. CDR3 region: CASSSLNTSTGGNDEQYF. DNA for the CDR3: TGTGCCAGCAGTTCGTTAAATACCTCGACAGGGGGCAACGACGAGCAGTACTTC.

The V call is TRBV7-9, the J call TRBJ1-5, with a possible D match to TRBD1 (5 bases). V was pared by 5 bases and J by 5 bases, with 16 bases between. Per the germline V gene, CDR1 is SEHNR and CDR2 is FQNEAQ (reference sequence). The CDR3 totals 15 residues. Here the CDR3 DNA reads TGTGCCAGCAGCCCTGGACACCGAGACCATCAGCCCCAGCATTTT. It specifies CASSPGHRDHQPQHF.

The rearrangement uses TRBV30 and TRBJ1-2; 7 nucleotides align to TRBD1. With 3 bases clipped from V and 3 bases from J, the junction kept 7 bases outside the gene matches. Per germline, CDR1 GTSNPN and CDR2 SVGIG (reference sequence). The CDR3 loop spans 14 amino acids. CDR3 DNA: TGTGCCTGGAGAGAGACAGGGTCGGACTATGGCTACACCTTC. Translation: CAWRETGSDYGYTF. The entire variable domain, with the rest obtained from reference TRBV30 and TRBJ1-2, is as follows: SQTIHQWPATLVQPVGSPLSLECTVEGTSNPNLYWYRQAAGRGLQLLFYSVGIGQISSEVPQNLSASRPQDRQFILSSKKLLLSDSGFYLCAWRETGSDYGYTFGSGTRLTVV.

This clone came up once. The chain couples TRBV4-3 to TRBJ1-1; TRBD1 aligns across 7 bases. Per germline, CDR1 LGHNA and CDR2 YSLEER. The CDR3 is 15 amino acids. After removal of 7 bases from V and 4 bases from J, the junction contained 12 bases not matched to a gene. The CDR3: CASKSFQGEGTEAFF. The DNA for the CDR3 is TGCGCCAGCAAAAGTTTTCAGGGGGAAGGCACTGAAGCTTTCTTT.

The chain has TRBV30 and TRBJ1-5; D perhaps matches TRBD1 (6 bases). V lost 0 bases to trimming and J lost 3 bases, with 12 bases between them. The germline V gene encodes CDR1 GTSNPN and CDR2 SVGIG (reference sequence). This CDR3 contains 15 residues. Here the CDR3 DNA reads TGTGCCTGGAGTGTACGCGGGGGACACAATCAGCCCCAGCATTTT. Its translation is CAWSVRGGHNQPQHF.

The chain combines TRBV9 with TRBJ1-6; D is uncertain. Per germline, CDR1 SGDLS and CDR2 YYNGEE. Trimming took 3 bases from V and 8 from J, leaving 9 bases between them. The CDR3 is 13 amino acids. CDR3 in amino acids: CASSAGADSPLHF. The DNA of the CDR3 is TGTGCCAGCAGCGCCGGCGCGGATTCACCCCTCCACTTT.

This clone was counted a few times. The genes are TRBV4-1 and TRBJ2-7, with D possibly being TRBD2 (5 bases). The CDR3 is 14 amino acids. CDR1 is MGHRA, CDR2 YSYEKL, per germline. Trimming took 1 base from V and 2 from J, leaving 9 bases between them. CDR3 sequence: CASSQGQEAYEQYF. In DNA form, the CDR3 reads TGCGCCAGCAGCCAAGGCCAGGAGGCCTACGAGCAGTACTTC.

Only one count was recorded for this clone. The rearrangement joins TRBV2 to TRBJ1-5; 8 bases are a match to TRBD1. With V trimmed by 6 bases and J by 0 bases, 10 bases remained unmatched. The CDR3 is 17 amino acids. Per the germline V gene, CDR1 is SNHLY and CDR2 is FYNNEI. Here the CDR3 reads CASSYRDRRYSNQPQHF. For the CDR3, the DNA is TGTGCCAGCAGCTATCGGGACAGGCGATATAGCAATCAGCCCCAGCATTTT.

The chain joins TRBV15 to TRBJ1-2; no clear D gene. The CDR3 sequence is 16 residues long. CDR1 and CDR2 from the germline V gene are LNHNV and YYDKDF (reference sequence). Trimming removed 0 bases from V and 5 bases from J, with 16 bases in between. As DNA, the CDR3 is TGTGCCACCAGCAGAGATGGGTCAGGTTTTTGGTATGGCTACACCTTC. Its protein product is CATSRDGSGFWYGYTF.

The V call is TRBV29-1, the J call TRBJ2-3; maybe TRBD2 (6 bases). The length of the CDR3 is 16 residues. CDR1 and CDR2 (germline): SQVTM, ANQGSEA. Trimming pared 7 bases from V and 1 base from J, leaving 21 bases between. CDR3: CSANPSSDYRTDTQYF. The DNA of the CDR3 is TGCAGCGCGAATCCCTCCTCGGACTATCGCACAGATACGCAGTATTTT.

The chain links TRBV19 to TRBJ1-1; TRBD1 aligns across 8 bases. This CDR3 region has 17 residues. Germline V gives CDR1 LNHDA, CDR2 SQIVND (reference sequence). The V and J ends lost 5 bases and 4 bases, in that order; junction bases with no gene match: 15. Here the CDR3 DNA reads TGTGCCAGTAGTTCACAGGGGGGGATTTTTGAAGGCACTGAAGCTTTCTTT. Encoded protein: CASSSQGGIFEGTEAFF. Full variable domain (rest looked up from reference TRBV19 and TRBJ1-1): DGGITQSPKYLFRKEGQNVTLSCEQNLNHDAMYWYRQDPGQGLRLIYYSQIVNDFQKGDIAEGYSVSREKKESFPLTVTSAQKNPTAFYLCASSSQGGIFEGTEAFFGQGTRLTVV.

The gene calls are TRBV7-6 and TRBJ2-5, with a possible D match to TRBD1 (6 bases). V gave up 10 bases and J gave up 9 bases, with 18 bases separating them. There are 12 residues in the CDR3. The germline V gene has CDR1 SGHVS and CDR2 FNYEAQ. The CDR3 is CAIPGQKGSQYF. The CDR3 nucleotides are TGTGCCATCCCGGGACAAAAGGGGTCCCAGTACTTC.

The chain has TRBV6-6 and TRBJ1-2; 7 bases line up with TRBD1. Germline trimming cut 4 bases from V and 0 bases from J; bases unmatched to any gene: 5. CDR3 length: 15 amino acids. CDR1 and CDR2 from the germline V gene are MNHNY and SVGAGI (reference sequence). The chain's CDR3 is CASSLGTVSNYGYTF. The CDR3 nucleotides are TGTGCCAGCAGTTTGGGGACAGTTTCTAACTATGGCTACACCTTC.

This rearrangement joins TRBV28 to TRBJ1-6, with D perhaps TRBD1 (6 bases). Germline CDR1 MDHEN, CDR2 SYDVKM. This CDR3 has 16 residues. V was cut by 5 bases and J by 12 bases, with 23 bases left in between. This CDR3 reads CASSATGWDPLGPLHF. The CDR3 DNA reads as TGTGCCAGCAGTGCCACAGGGTGGGACCCCTTGGGACCCCTCCACTTT.

Remarks on this clone: The same CDR3 arises from other DNA sequences in this sample as well. The genes are TRBV9 and TRBJ2-2; tentative D call: TRBD1 (6 bases). The V gene's germline CDR1 is SGDLS and CDR2 YYNGEE. Trimming left V 0 bases short and J 4 bases short, with 10 bases between. The CDR3 is made up of 15 amino acids. The chain's CDR3 is CASSVEGQGTGELFF. CDR3 sequence (DNA): TGTGCCAGCAGCGTAGAGGGACAAGGCACCGGGGAGCTGTTTTTT.

This clone was seen only once. The V call is TRBV5-6, the J call TRBJ1-1; D unclear. Trimming left V 3 bases short and J 1 base short, with 10 bases between. The CDR3 runs 14 residues. The germline V gene has CDR1 SGHDT and CDR2 YYEEEE. CDR3 in amino acids: CASSYHRGNTEAFF. The DNA for the CDR3 is TGTGCCAGCAGCTATCATAGAGGGAACACTGAAGCTTTCTTT.